The 15 T cell receptor beta chains reported below all come from one sample, sequenced in a study of T-cell memory formation after mild COVID-19. TCRdb ran MiXCR on the 5' RACE reads and lists one entry per CDR3 protein. Counted here are 180,000 or so distinct CDR3 sequences, roughly 16% occurring once; the ten biggest clones make up approximately 2.2%. The sample consisted of PBMCs or a T cell subset sorted from them (not recorded which). Receptors were obtained from an adult woman who had mild COVID-19 (a few samples of this study predate the infection). Cell type and time point are not known.

This clonotype was seen a handful of times. The J gene is TRBJ2-2, the V gene TRBV12-3 or TRBV12-4; D not certain. The CDR3 totals 12 residues. Trimming stripped 6 bases from V and 2 bases from J, with 4 bases between. The CDR3 loop is CASRFNTGELFF. DNA for the CDR3: TGTGCCAGCAGGTTTAACACCGGGGAGCTGTTTTTT.

This chain joins TRBV7-3 and TRBJ2-2; a weak D match, TRBD2 (6 bases). Germline assignment: CDR1 SGHTA and CDR2 FQGTGA. Trimming took off 5 bases at V and 5 bases at J, with 18 bases between the two ends. This CDR3 is 16 amino acids long. CDR3 sequence: CASSRDPLGGTGELFF. The CDR3 DNA sequence: TGTGCCAGCAGCCGGGACCCACTTGGAGGGACCGGGGAGCTGTTTTTT.

The chain couples TRBV10-2 to TRBJ2-5, with D unclear. This CDR3 is 13 amino acids long. CDR1 WSHSY and CDR2 SAAADI come from the germline V gene. The V gene lost 5 bases and the J gene lost 2 bases, with 9 bases spanning the gap. The CDR3 protein is CASSRSRQETQYF. CDR3 nucleotide sequence: TGCGCCAGCAGTCGGTCCAGACAAGAGACCCAGTACTTC.

The CDR3 coding sequence is TGCGCCAGCAGCTTGTTCGGGGAGAGGAACACTGAAGCTTTCTTT. As protein: CASSLFGERNTEAFF. The V and J genes are TRBV5-1 and TRBJ1-1; no clear D gene. Germline CDR1 and CDR2: SGHRS and YFSETQ. The CDR3 totals 15 residues. V lost 1 base and J 1 base, leaving 11 bases between the germline ends.

This clonotype was recorded at least ten times. The gene calls are TRBV5-1 and TRBJ2-1; TRBD1 agrees at 7 bases. This CDR3 is built from 15 residues. Germline V gene lookup returns CDR1 SGHRS and CDR2 YFSETQ. After removal of 5 bases from V and 3 bases from J, the junction contained 8 bases not matched to a gene. CDR3 residues: CASRKSDRDYNEQFF. CDR3 sequence (DNA): TGCGCCAGCAGGAAGAGCGACAGGGACTACAATGAGCAGTTCTTC.

The chain employs TRBV6-5 and TRBJ1-1; 9 bases are shared with TRBD1. Germline assignment: CDR1 MNHEY and CDR2 SVGAGI. The CDR3 has 21 amino acids. Trimming cost V 2 bases and J 1 base; bases outside gene matches: 20. The CDR3 DNA reads TGTGCCAGCAGTTACCCACTGACAGGGGGTACAACTAAGAGTGAGAACACTGAAGCTTTCTTT. Translated: CASSYPLTGGTTKSENTEAFF.

This clonotype was seen many times. The J gene is TRBJ2-7, the V gene TRBV12-3 or TRBV12-4; 8 bases agree with TRBD1. V shed 5 bases, J shed 3 bases, and the junction held 3 bases outside the gene matches. The CDR3 contains 13 residues. CDR3 in amino acids: CASSHGTGYEQYF. CDR3 DNA: TGTGCCAGCAGTCATGGGACAGGCTACGAGCAGTACTTC.

The genes are TRBV5-1 and TRBJ1-5; possibly TRBD1 for D (5 bases). CDR1 and CDR2 from the germline V gene are SGHRS and YFSETQ. Trimming cost V 10 bases and J 4 bases, with 12 bases left between them. CDR3 length equals 12 residues. The CDR3 sequence is CASPGPNQPQHF. The CDR3 coding sequence is TGCGCCTCCCCGGGGCCAAATCAGCCCCAGCATTTT.

The gene calls are TRBV4-1 and TRBJ2-3; no firm D call. The germline V gene encodes CDR1 MGHRA and CDR2 YSYEKL. The V end was cut by 0 bases, the J end by 0 bases, with 1 base between. The CDR3 has 13 residues. The CDR3 sequence: CASSQESTDTQYF. The CDR3 DNA is TGCGCCAGCAGCCAAGAGAGCACAGATACGCAGTATTTT.

This clonotype was counted between two and nine times. The chain joins TRBV7-2 to TRBJ2-7; 11 nucleotides line up with TRBD1. Germline values: CDR1 SGHTA, CDR2 FQGNSA. V lost 1 base and J lost 4; bases outside the gene matches: 9. This CDR3 spans 17 amino acids. The CDR3 DNA reads TGTGCCAGCAGCTTAGGACCCGGCCGGGACAGGGGGTACGAGCAGTACTTC. The encoded protein is CASSLGPGRDRGYEQYF.

This clonotype has ten or more counts. The chain combines TRBV14 with TRBJ2-1, with TRBD1 matching 8 bases. Trimming removed 4 bases from V and 8 bases from J; junction bases left unmatched: 10. The CDR3 has 15 residues. CDR1 is SGHDN, CDR2 FVKESK, per germline. The CDR3 loop is CASSLPQTGAHEQFF. DNA for the CDR3: TGTGCCAGCAGCCTTCCCCAGACAGGGGCCCATGAGCAGTTCTTC.

The V call is TRBV5-1, the J call TRBJ1-2; possible D gene TRBD1, 5 bases. CDR3 length equals 15 residues. Germline-derived CDR1 and CDR2 are SGHRS and YFSETQ. V was shortened by 3 bases and J by 5 bases, with 17 bases between the two germline ends. CDR3 DNA sequence: TGCGCCAGCAGCTCGATAGGCCAGGGACTTTATGGCTACACCTTC. Translation: CASSSIGQGLYGYTF.

The chain carries TRBV12-3 or TRBV12-4 and TRBJ1-1; D is uncertain. The CDR3 has 14 residues. The V end lost 2 bases, the J end lost 1 base, and 8 bases lay between the germline ends. CDR3 coding DNA: TGTGCCAGCAGTTTATTCGGTTCGAACACTGAAGCTTTCTTT. It translates to CASSLFGSNTEAFF.

This chain uses TRBV7-2 with TRBJ2-7; the D gene is possibly TRBD2 (6 bases). The CDR3 spans 12 residues. The V end was cut by 0 bases, the J end by 6 bases, with 6 bases between. Germline V gene sequence: CDR1 SGHTA, CDR2 FQGNSA. The CDR3 DNA follows: TGTGCCAGCAGCTTAGCGGGGGGCGAGCAGTACTTC. The encoded protein is CASSLAGGEQYF.

Ten or more counts support this clonotype. The chain uses TRBV27 and TRBJ1-2; perhaps TRBD1 as D (6 bases). The CDR3 spans 14 residues. From germline, CDR1 is MNHEY and CDR2 SMNVEV (reference sequence). V lost 5 bases to trimming and J lost 5 bases, with 15 bases between them. The CDR3 DNA reads as TGTGCCAGCAGTCCTCAGGGGTCGGCATATGGCTACACCTTC. Its protein is CASSPQGSAYGYTF.